The clone carrying this TCR beta chain occurred once. The CDR3 contains 15 residues. The V end lost 1 base, the J end lost 7 bases, and 14 bases lay between the germline ends. Looked up from germline, CDR1 is KGHSH and CDR2 is LQKENI. TCRdb's table, derived via immunoSEQ multiplex PCR, lists solely in-frame clones and lacks some. The sample has approximately 400,000 clones, about 80% seen once. As to treatment: around 19 received Ad26.COV2.S at low or high dose, single or two shots; several received placebo; per-sample allocation not given. Samples were taken on day 63 after the first vaccine or placebo injection. This specimen belongs to a study of Ad26.COV2.S vaccination and SARS-CoV-2 variants.

The chain couples TRBV18 to TRBJ2-1; unclear D gene. The TCR originated in a person between 18 and 65 years old who received the Ad26.COV2.S COVID-19 vaccine or a placebo. The material sequenced was peripheral blood, taken in a trial of Ad26.COV2.S vaccine versus placebo. For the CDR3, the DNA is TGTGCCAGCTCACCACAGGTCTCGATAGGTAATGAGCAGTTCTTC. Translation gives CASSPQVSIGNEQFF.